These T cell receptor beta chains were read from a single sample in a study of patients and donors after allogeneic stem cell transplantation. TCRdb reprocessed the RT-PCR reads with MiXCR, giving one entry per CDR3 protein. The table records fewer than 75,000 distinct CDR3 sequences, more than 10% of them present only once. Source material: blood, either unsorted or a sorted T cell fraction (not recorded which). These receptors originate from a human donor who was either an allogeneic HSCT recipient or a stem cell or donor lymphocyte infusion donor (not recorded which). It is not recorded whose cells these are; they may come from a transplant donor. The CDR3 runs from the conserved cysteine through the conserved F or W. The D gene is left open where the match is weak.

TRBV9	-	TRBJ2-1	CASSVGGEQFF
TRBV20-1	-	TRBJ1-2	CSAAPGGGPNLGGYTF
TRBV3-1	TRBD2	TRBJ2-1	CASSQDLVWVAGGLNEQFF
TRBV20-1	-	TRBJ1-5	CSARWRIDSNQPQHF
TRBV29-1	-	TRBJ2-1	CSVKLQDVGSKVNEQFF
TRBV5-1	-	TRBJ2-7	CASSLFPELYEQYF
TRBV12-3/TRBV12-4	TRBD2	TRBJ2-3	CASSFSATGTRGTDTQYF
TRBV24-1	TRBD1	TRBJ2-1	CATSPSFPTGTNEQFF
TRBV14	TRBD2	TRBJ2-7	CASSPGGLAPTEQYF
TRBV7-7	-	TRBJ2-5	CASSPAAVDLYQETQYF
TRBV5-6	-	TRBJ1-1	CASSLVRLLGTEAFF
TRBV29-1	-	TRBJ1-1	CSAEGGQLNTEAFF
TRBV5-1	TRBD2	TRBJ2-7	CASSLWGGSYEQYF
TRBV24-1	-	TRBJ1-5	CATSDPGQSNQPQHF
TRBV5-1	-	TRBJ1-1	CASSLGGLNTEAFF
TRBV5-1	TRBD1	TRBJ2-7	CASSLVGQGDEQYF
TRBV3-1	-	TRBJ1-2	CASSPGAGYGYTF
TRBV7-9	-	TRBJ2-3	CASSYYTDTQYF
TRBV29-1	-	TRBJ2-5	CSVEQVQETQYF
TRBV6-1	TRBD2	TRBJ2-2	CAIRSGRGTGELFF
TRBV3-1	-	TRBJ1-1	CASSQWGTEAFF
TRBV25-1	-	TRBJ1-3	CASSQVTGNTIYF
TRBV7-2	-	TRBJ1-5	CASSLDGGAGQPQHF
TRBV28	-	TRBJ2-7	CASSLGGGWQYF
TRBV4-2	-	TRBJ2-1	CASSQGGVLVPNEQFF
TRBV27	-	TRBJ2-4	CASSSTRDLQYF
TRBV6-1	-	TRBJ2-3	CASSRTASTDTQYF
TRBV19	-	TRBJ1-5	CASSIVEGSNQPQHF
TRBV25-1	TRBD2	TRBJ2-3	CASSEAGAPDTQYF
TRBV27	-	TRBJ2-2	CATTAGQRLYANTGELFF
TRBV3-1	-	TRBJ1-5	CASSQEGLDGPQHF
TRBV10-3	TRBD2	TRBJ2-7	CAISESGLVYEQYF
TRBV7-2	TRBD2	TRBJ2-1	CASSGPSGKPPYNEQFF
TRBV7-9	TRBD1	TRBJ1-1	CASSLTGVTEAFF
TRBV12-3/TRBV12-4	TRBD2	TRBJ2-1	CASSQAGVSYNEQFF
TRBV7-2	-	TRBJ2-3	CASSLSGKTDTQYF
TRBV2	-	TRBJ2-7	CASQPTAIYEQYF
TRBV9	-	TRBJ1-1	CASSVSGQGAMNTEAFF
TRBV27	-	TRBJ1-1	CASSSYTGTTPEAFF
TRBV10-3	-	TRBJ1-6	CAIKGDTNSQNSPLHF
TRBV5-1	-	TRBJ1-1	CASSLEGGGRTEAFF
TRBV4-2	-	TRBJ2-7	CASSQEESTIGSYEQYF
TRBV3-1	-	TRBJ1-3	CASSQGPVLSGNTIYF
TRBV5-1	-	TRBJ2-7	CASSPGELYEQYF
TRBV10-3	TRBD2	TRBJ2-7	CATRTNGLAGAYEQYF
TRBV21-1	-	TRBJ2-5	CASSNRDIQETQYF
TRBV6-5	-	TRBJ2-1	CASSYSSGYNEQFF
TRBV3-1	-	TRBJ2-2	CASQRGEDLLRTGELFF
TRBV5-1	TRBD2	TRBJ2-7	CASSYLAGDYEQYF
TRBV7-2	TRBD2	TRBJ2-1	CASSATGTSVNEQFF
TRBV19	-	TRBJ1-1	CASSIEGSGKAFF
TRBV5-6	TRBD1	TRBJ1-5	CASSFGTGVSNQPQHF
TRBV10-3	TRBD2	TRBJ2-3	CAISDYRDSREASTDTQYF